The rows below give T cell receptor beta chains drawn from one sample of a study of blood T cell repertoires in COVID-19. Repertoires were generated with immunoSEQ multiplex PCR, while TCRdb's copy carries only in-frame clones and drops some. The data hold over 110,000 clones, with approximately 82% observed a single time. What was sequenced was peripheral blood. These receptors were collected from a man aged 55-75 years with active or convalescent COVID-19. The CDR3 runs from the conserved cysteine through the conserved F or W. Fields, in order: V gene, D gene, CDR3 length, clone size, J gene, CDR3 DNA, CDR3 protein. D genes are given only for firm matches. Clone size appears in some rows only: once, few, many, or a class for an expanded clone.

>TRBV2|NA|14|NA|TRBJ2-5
TGTGCCACCTCCCGGAGGGCAGTCAAAGAGACCCAGTACTTC
CATSRRAVKETQYF
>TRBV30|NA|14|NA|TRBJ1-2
TGTGCCTGGAGTTCTGAGCGGCGAATCTCCCTCTACACCTTC
CAWSSERRISLYTF
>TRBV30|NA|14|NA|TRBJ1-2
TGTGCCTGGAGACGGGCCCCCGGAGGGTATGGCTACACCTTC
CAWRRAPGGYGYTF
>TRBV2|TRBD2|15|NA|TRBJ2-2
TGTGCCAGCAGCCCGGGACTAGCAAAGACCGGGGAGCTGTTTTTT
CASSPGLAKTGELFF
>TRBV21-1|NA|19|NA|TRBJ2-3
TGTGCCAGCAGCAAAAAAGTTAAGACAGGGCCCATTAGCACAGATACGCAGTATTTT
CASSKKVKTGPISTDTQYF
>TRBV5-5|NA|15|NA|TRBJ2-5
TGTGCCAGCAGCTTAGTCGGGGGTTACCAAGAGACCCAGTACTTC
CASSLVGGYQETQYF
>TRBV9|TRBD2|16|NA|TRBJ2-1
TGTGCCAGCAGCCCCGTGTGGGGAGCGGGAGTTGGTGAGCAGTTCTTC
CASSPVWGAGVGEQFF
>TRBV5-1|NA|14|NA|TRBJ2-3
TGCGCCAGCAGCTTATCAGGAAACACAGATACGCAGTATTTT
CASSLSGNTDTQYF
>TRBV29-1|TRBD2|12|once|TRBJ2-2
TGCACAGGGCGGGAGTATGGCGGGGAGCTGTTTTTT
CTGREYGGELFF
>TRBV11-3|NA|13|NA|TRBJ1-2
TGTGCCAGCAGCCTCGACAGACTCTATGGCTACACCTTC
CASSLDRLYGYTF
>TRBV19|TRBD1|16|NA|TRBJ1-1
TGTGCCAGTAGTAGGGGCAGGGGGCAGGGTGGCACTGAAGCTTTCTTT
CASSRGRGQGGTEAFF
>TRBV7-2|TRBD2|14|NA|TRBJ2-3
TGTGCCAGCAGCCAGAGCGGGGCCGTGGATACGCAGTATTTT
CASSQSGAVDTQYF
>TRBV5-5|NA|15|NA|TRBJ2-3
TGTGCCAGCAGCTTGGTTCGAGCGGGTGTCGATACGCAGTATTTT
CASSLVRAGVDTQYF
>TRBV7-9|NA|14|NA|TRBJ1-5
TGTGCCAGCAGCTTAGTAGGGGAGGGACAGCCCCAGCATTTT
CASSLVGEGQPQHF
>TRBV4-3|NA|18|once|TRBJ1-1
TGCGCCAGCAGCCAAGAGCCCGCTCAGGGTTGGGCTCACACTGAAGCTTTCTTT
CASSQEPAQGWAHTEAFF
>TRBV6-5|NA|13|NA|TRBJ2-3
TGTGCCAGCAGGGCGGGGAACACAGATACGCAGTATTTT
CASRAGNTDTQYF
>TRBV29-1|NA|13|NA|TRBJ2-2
TGCAGCGTTGAAGGCGGTTACACCGGGGAGCTGTTTTTT
CSVEGGYTGELFF
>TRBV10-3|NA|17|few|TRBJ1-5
TGTGCCATCAGTGAGAGGGAGGACGGCTCCAGCAATCAGCCCCAGCATTTT
CAISEREDGSSNQPQHF
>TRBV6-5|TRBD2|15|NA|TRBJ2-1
TGTGCCAGCAATATGCTAGCGGGAGGGCTGGATGAGCAGTTCTTC
CASNMLAGGLDEQFF
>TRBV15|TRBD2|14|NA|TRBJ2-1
TGTGCCACCCAACTAGCGGTCTCCTACAATGAGCAGTTCTTC
CATQLAVSYNEQFF
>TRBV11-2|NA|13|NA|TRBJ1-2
TGTGCCAGCAGCTTAGTGGCAGGGGAGGGCTACACCTTC
CASSLVAGEGYTF
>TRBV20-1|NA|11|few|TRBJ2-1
TGCAGTGCTAGGTCAGGGCATGAGCAGTTCTTC
CSARSGHEQFF
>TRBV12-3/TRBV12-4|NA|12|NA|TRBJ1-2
TGTGCCAGCAGTGACAGTTACTATGGCTACACCTTC
CASSDSYYGYTF
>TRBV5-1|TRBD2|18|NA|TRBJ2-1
TGCGCCAGCAGCTGGGGACAAAGGACTAGCGGGAGTAACAATGAGCAGTTCTTC
CASSWGQRTSGSNNEQFF
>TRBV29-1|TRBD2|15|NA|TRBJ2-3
TGCAGCGCCACCGAGGAGGGGAGGGTCACAGATACGCAGTATTTT
CSATEEGRVTDTQYF
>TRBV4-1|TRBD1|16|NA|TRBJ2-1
TGCGCCAGCAGCCCGGGGACAGGGGGCACCTACAATGAGCAGTTCTTC
CASSPGTGGTYNEQFF
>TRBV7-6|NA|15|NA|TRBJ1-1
TGTGCCAGCAGCGCTACAGCTTTCATGAACACTGAAGCTTTCTTT
CASSATAFMNTEAFF
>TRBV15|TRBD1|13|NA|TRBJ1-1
TGTGCCACCAGCAAGGGGGCAAGCCCTGAAGCTTTCTTT
CATSKGASPEAFF